These 2 T cell receptor beta chains originate from one sample sequenced in a study of blood T cell repertoires in COVID-19. Here immunoSEQ multiplex PCR was the method, and the copy in TCRdb shows in-frame clones only, minus some. The data hold over 200,000 clones, with about nine tenths observed a single time. Source material: peripheral blood. The receptors were sampled from a woman aged 55-70 years with acute or convalescent COVID-19.

This chain links TRBV15 with TRBJ1-5, with TRBD1 identical over 7 bases. Germline V lookup: CDR1 LNHNV, CDR2 YYDKDF (reference sequence). V dropped 6 bases and J dropped 0; count of bases not matched to a gene: 5. There are 15 residues in the CDR3. The CDR3 nucleotides are TGTGCCACCAGACTACAGGGGCATAGCAATCAGCCCCAGCATTTT. Its translation: CATRLQGHSNQPQHF.

The rearrangement joins TRBV6-5 to TRBJ1-1; D not certain. The CDR3 extends over 14 amino acids. V lost 2 bases and J 0 bases, leaving 7 bases between the germline ends. In germline, CDR1 is MNHEY, CDR2 SVGAGI. Here the CDR3 reads CASSYTSVNTEAFF. The CDR3 DNA reads TGTGCCAGCAGTTACACGTCGGTGAACACTGAAGCTTTCTTT.